This T cell receptor beta chain derives from a study of blood T cells in healthy people across ages. Healthy Caucasian individuals from Russia aged roughly 6 to 100 were enrolled as donors. A second PCR, run for roughly 6 to 11 cycles, used a sample-barcoded 5' primer plus a J-beta primer mix. Every cDNA molecule bore a tag from a template-switch adaptor containing 12 random nucleotides. Each of the samples gave a minimum of 3 million paired-end reads that contained CDR3. TCRdb re-derived calls from the 5' RACE reads in MiXCR, one entry per CDR3 protein. The table includes about 1 million distinct CDR3 sequences, around 43% detected once. Whole-study results and caveats: Across the age range, TCR beta diversity per million T cells fell in a roughly linear way.

Turning to this clonotype: Its antigen is undetermined. An end of the junction does not agree with germline; a read error may underlie this.

The CDR3 has 14 residues. Germline lookup yields CDR1 SGHVS and CDR2 FNYEAQ. Sample: blood. The V call is TRBV7-6, the J call TRBJ1-2; maybe TRBD1 (5 bases). The receptor was derived from a woman aged 55-75 years in good health. This chain's CDR3 is CVSSSDGTNYGYTF. CDR3 coding DNA: TGTGTCAGCAGCTCTGATGGGACGAACTATGGCTACACCTTC.